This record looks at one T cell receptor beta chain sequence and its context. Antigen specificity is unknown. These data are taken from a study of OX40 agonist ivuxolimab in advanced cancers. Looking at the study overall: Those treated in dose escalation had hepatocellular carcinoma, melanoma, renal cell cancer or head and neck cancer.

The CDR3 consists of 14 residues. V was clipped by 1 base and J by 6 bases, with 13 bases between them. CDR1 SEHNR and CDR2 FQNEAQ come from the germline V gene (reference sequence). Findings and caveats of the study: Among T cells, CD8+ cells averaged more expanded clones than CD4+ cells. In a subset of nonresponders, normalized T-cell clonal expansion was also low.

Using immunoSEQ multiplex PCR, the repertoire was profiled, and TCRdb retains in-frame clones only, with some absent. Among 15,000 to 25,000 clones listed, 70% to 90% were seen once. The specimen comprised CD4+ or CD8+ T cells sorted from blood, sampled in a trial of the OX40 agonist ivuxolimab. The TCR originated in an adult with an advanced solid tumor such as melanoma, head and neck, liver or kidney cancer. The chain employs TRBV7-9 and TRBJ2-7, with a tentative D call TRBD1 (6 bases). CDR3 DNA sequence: TGTGCCAGCAGCTTAGAGGGATCAGGGGCCGAGCAGTACTTC. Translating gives CASSLEGSGAEQYF.